The 31 T cell receptor beta chains presented below share a single source sample, sequenced in a study of STAT3 mutations in large granular lymphocyte leukemia. Antigens for these TCRs are unknown. Here immunoSEQ multiplex PCR was the method, and the copy in TCRdb shows in-frame clones only, minus some. In the table there are nearly 25,000 clones, about 95% of which are singletons. The study, taken as a whole, reports: Every T-LGLL patient had at least one immunodominant TCRbeta clonotype.

Material: peripheral blood mononuclear cells. These receptor sequences come from a man aged 35-49 years with T-cell large granular lymphocyte leukemia. Some clones in this sample may be carry-over from other donors' samples.

The chain is built from TRBV30 and TRBJ1-6, with no clear D. Looked up from germline, CDR1 is GTSNPN and CDR2 is SVGIG (reference sequence). The V end was cut by 4 bases, the J end by 3 bases, with 10 bases between. The CDR3 loop spans 14 amino acids. The CDR3 region is CAWKEGIYNSPLHF. DNA of the CDR3: TGTGCCTGGAAGGAGGGAATCTATAATTCACCCCTCCACTTT.

The chain is built from TRBV11-2 and TRBJ1-6; 8 bases are a match to TRBD1. This CDR3 is 18 amino acids long. CDR1 and CDR2 (germline): SGHAT, FQNNGV. V dropped 0 bases and J dropped 2; count of bases not matched to a gene: 6. Here the CDR3 DNA reads TGTGCCAGCAGCTTAGAAGGGGCGACAGGGGCCTATAATTCACCCCTCCACTTT. Its translation: CASSLEGATGAYNSPLHF.

The J gene is TRBJ2-7, the V gene TRBV7-9, with a possible D match to TRBD2 (6 bases). With 6 bases removed from V and 0 bases from J, the gap between germline ends came to 15 bases. Germline V lookup: CDR1 SEHNR, CDR2 FQNEAQ (reference sequence). The length of the CDR3 is 15 residues. In DNA form, the CDR3 reads TGTGCCAGCAGTGTAGAGGGACTGAGCTCCTACGAGCAGTACTTC. Its translation: CASSVEGLSSYEQYF.

This clone was detected only once. The chain combines TRBV18 with TRBJ2-5; 7 positions match TRBD1. The CDR3 has 14 residues. CDR1 KGHSH and CDR2 LQKENI come from the germline V gene. Trimming took 4 bases from V and 0 from J; bases not matched to a gene: 2. The CDR3 coding sequence is TGTGCCAGCTCACGAGGACAGGACCAAGAGACCCAGTACTTC. Amino acids: CASSRGQDQETQYF. Based on the CDR3 plus reference TRBV18 and TRBJ2-5, the full variable domain is NAGVMQNPRHLVRRRGQEARLRCSPMKGHSHVYWYRQLPEEGLKFMVYLQKENIIDESGMPKERFSAEFPKEGPSILRIQQVVRGDSAAYFCASSRGQDQETQYFGPGTRLLVL.

This sequence joins TRBV5-4 and TRBJ1-6, with TRBD1 matching 10 bases. In germline, CDR1 is SGHNT, CDR2 YYREEE (reference sequence). J gave up 7 bases and V 4 bases, and 5 bases lay outside the gene matches. This CDR3 region has 15 residues. CDR3 DNA sequence: TGTGCCAGCAGCCCGGGACAGGGGACAAATTCACCCCTCCACTTT. As protein: CASSPGQGTNSPLHF.

The J gene is TRBJ2-1, the V gene TRBV19; 8 bases align to TRBD2. This CDR3 has 17 amino acids. The J segment lost 4 bases and the V segment lost 2 bases, leaving 10 bases of the junction unmatched. Germline CDR1 LNHDA, CDR2 SQIVND (reference sequence). The CDR3 DNA is TGTGCCAGTAGTATAAGGGCCGCTAGCGGGTTTTACAATGAGCAGTTCTTC. It encodes CASSIRAASGFYNEQFF.

This sequence joins TRBV18 and TRBJ2-1; the match to TRBD1 covers 10 bases. This CDR3 has 15 residues. J was trimmed by 7 bases and V by 3 bases; bases with no gene match: 6. In germline, CDR1 is KGHSH, CDR2 LQKENI. CDR3 in amino acids: CASSPGQGILNEQFF. The CDR3 DNA is TGTGCCAGCTCACCGGGACAGGGGATTTTAAATGAGCAGTTCTTC.

The chain has TRBV5-4 and TRBJ2-5; the match to TRBD2 covers 7 bases. The CDR3 has 16 residues. CDR1 and CDR2 (germline): SGHNT, YYREEE (reference sequence). The trim removed 0 bases at V and 4 bases at J, leaving 9 bases unmatched. CDR3 amino acids: CASSLEASGRGETQYF. CDR3 sequence (DNA): TGTGCCAGCAGCTTGGAGGCTAGCGGCCGGGGAGAGACCCAGTACTTC.

The chain recombines TRBV5-8 with TRBJ2-2; D gene uncertain. V was clipped by 2 bases and J by 1 base, with 12 bases between them. This CDR3 has 16 residues. Per the germline V gene, CDR1 is SGHTS and CDR2 is YDEGEE. The CDR3 DNA sequence: TGTGCCAGCAGCTTCTACCCCCGACTGAACACCGGGGAGCTGTTTTTT. Its translation: CASSFYPRLNTGELFF.

The chain has TRBV6-5 and TRBJ1-1, with 8 bases that match TRBD1. Germline CDR1 MNHEY, CDR2 SVGAGI. The CDR3 spans 16 residues. With 2 bases clipped from V and 0 bases from J, the junction kept 5 bases outside the gene matches. CDR3: CASSYRAGGVNTEAFF. The CDR3 DNA is TGTGCCAGCAGTTACCGCGCAGGGGGCGTGAACACTGAAGCTTTCTTT.

The rearrangement uses TRBV6-5 and TRBJ1-6; possibly TRBD1 for D (6 bases). This CDR3 is built from 16 residues. V lost 2 bases to trimming and J lost 7 bases, with 15 bases between them. Per germline, CDR1 MNHEY and CDR2 SVGAGI. In nucleotides, the CDR3 is TGTGCCAGCAGTTACACCCCGGGACAACAAAATTCACCCCTCCACTTT. This translates into CASSYTPGQQNSPLHF.

The J gene is TRBJ1-2, the V gene TRBV7-9, with TRBD1 as a possible D gene (5 bases). Germline V CDR1 and CDR2: SEHNR, FQNEAQ (reference sequence). The CDR3 runs to 18 residues. Trimming took 2 bases from V and 0 from J, leaving 19 bases between them. CDR3 DNA: TGTGCCAGCAGCTTAAACCCGGTTGGGGGGATTCCTAACTATGGCTACACCTTC. Protein: CASSLNPVGGIPNYGYTF.

V usage is TRBV19 and J usage is TRBJ2-7; tentatively, D is TRBD1 or TRBD2 (5 bases each). The CDR3 covers 14 residues. V was shortened by 3 bases and J by 2 bases, with 11 bases between the two germline ends. Germline values: CDR1 LNHDA, CDR2 SQIVND (reference sequence). CDR3 sequence reads: CASSMPGTTYEQYF. DNA of the CDR3: TGTGCCAGTAGTATGCCCGGGACCACCTACGAGCAGTACTTC.

This chain links TRBV2 with TRBJ2-1, with 11 bases matching TRBD1. Trimming cost V 8 bases and J 7 bases; bases outside gene matches: 1. Germline CDR1 is SNHLY and CDR2 is FYNNEI. There are 12 residues in the CDR3. CDR3 sequence reads: CASRDRGNEQFF. The CDR3 DNA reads TGTGCCAGCCGGGACAGGGGGAATGAGCAGTTCTTC. Supplemented by reference TRBV2 and TRBJ2-1, the full variable domain reads EPEVTQTPSHQVTQMGQEVILRCVPISNHLYFYWYRQILGQKVEFLVSFYNNEISEKSEIFDDQFSVERPDGSNFTLKIRSTKLEDSAMYFCASRDRGNEQFFGPGTRLTVL.

The CDR3 nucleotides are TGTGCCAGCAGCGCCGGGACAGGGATGTACGAGCAGTACTTC. It translates to CASSAGTGMYEQYF. The genes are TRBV5-4 and TRBJ2-7, with TRBD1 identical over 9 bases. V shed 4 bases and J 4 bases; nucleotides not matched to a gene: 6. This CDR3 is built from 14 residues. CDR1 is SGHNT, CDR2 YYREEE, per germline (reference sequence).

The chain carries TRBV5-1 and TRBJ1-2; 10 bases line up with TRBD1. The CDR3 runs to 14 residues. CDR1 and CDR2 (germline): SGHRS, YFSETQ. The ends lost 3 bases at V and 8 bases at J; junction bases unmatched: 7. The CDR3 nucleotides read TGCGCCAGCAGCTCACGACAGGGGGCGCGGGGCTACACCTTC. Protein product: CASSSRQGARGYTF. Combining the CDR3 with reference TRBV5-1 and TRBJ1-2 gives the whole variable domain KAGVTQTPRYLIKTRGQQVTLSCSPISGHRSVSWYQQTPGQGLQFLFEYFSETQRNKGNFPGRFSGRQFSNSRSEMNVSTLELGDSALYLCASSSRQGARGYTFGSGTRLTVV.

The chain combines TRBV19 with TRBJ1-5; a weak D match, TRBD1 (6 bases). Germline V gene sequence: CDR1 LNHDA, CDR2 SQIVND (reference sequence). This CDR3 has 16 amino acids. The V end was cut by 3 bases, the J end by 4 bases, with 16 bases between. CDR3 in amino acids: CASSIGVQGGNQPQHF. The CDR3 DNA follows: TGTGCCAGTAGTATTGGAGTACAGGGAGGGAATCAGCCCCAGCATTTT. The variable domain in full, with the rest retrieved from reference TRBV19 and TRBJ1-5, is DGGITQSPKYLFRKEGQNVTLSCEQNLNHDAMYWYRQDPGQGLRLIYYSQIVNDFQKGDIAEGYSVSREKKESFPLTVTSAQKNPTAFYLCASSIGVQGGNQPQHFGDGTRLSIL.

The chain carries TRBV27 and TRBJ2-1, with TRBD1 matching over 8 bases. Per germline, CDR1 MNHEY and CDR2 SMNVEV (reference sequence). The CDR3 loop spans 15 amino acids. With V trimmed by 3 bases and J by 2 bases, 3 bases remained unmatched. The CDR3 loop is CASSFGTGAYNEQFF. Here the CDR3 DNA reads TGTGCCAGCAGTTTCGGGACAGGAGCCTACAATGAGCAGTTCTTC.

The rearrangement uses TRBV5-1 and TRBJ2-7; 9 positions agree with TRBD1. The germline V gene has CDR1 SGHRS and CDR2 YFSETQ. V dropped 0 bases and J dropped 1; count of bases not matched to a gene: 2. CDR3 length: 15 residues. CDR3 in amino acids: CASSLGGTGSYEQYF. The CDR3 nucleotides are TGCGCCAGCAGCTTGGGAGGGACAGGGTCCTACGAGCAGTACTTC. Variable domain in full (rest from reference TRBV5-1 and TRBJ2-7): KAGVTQTPRYLIKTRGQQVTLSCSPISGHRSVSWYQQTPGQGLQFLFEYFSETQRNKGNFPGRFSGRQFSNSRSEMNVSTLELGDSALYLCASSLGGTGSYEQYFGPGTRLTVT.

This rearrangement joins TRBV7-9 to TRBJ1-2, with D unclear. From germline, CDR1 is SEHNR and CDR2 FQNEAQ (reference sequence). V lost 5 bases and J 0 bases, leaving 19 bases between the germline ends. The CDR3 covers 17 residues. The CDR3 coding sequence is TGTGCCAGCAGCCAGCCCCCGGAGAGGGCAGCTAACTATGGCTACACCTTC. It encodes CASSQPPERAANYGYTF.

The rearrangement joins TRBV5-1 to TRBJ1-3; D may be TRBD1 (5 bases). The CDR3 is 15 residues long. Looked up from germline, CDR1 is SGHRS and CDR2 is YFSETQ. With 4 bases removed from V and 0 bases from J, the gap between germline ends came to 11 bases. The CDR3 sequence is CASSVDSYSGNTIYF. Written as DNA, the CDR3 is TGCGCCAGCAGCGTAGACAGTTACTCTGGAAACACCATATATTTT.

The V call is TRBV7-2, the J call TRBJ1-3; D remains unclear. The CDR3 is made up of 12 amino acids. Germline CDR1 reads SGHTA; CDR2 reads FQGNSA. V shed 4 bases and J shed 4 bases, with 5 bases lying between them. For the CDR3, the DNA is TGTGCCAGCAGCTCACAGGGAAACACCATATATTTT. Translation: CASSSQGNTIYF.

The chain is built from TRBV5-4 and TRBJ1-1; 9 nucleotides match TRBD1. V gave up 4 bases and J gave up 4 bases; unmatched junction bases: 8. In germline, CDR1 is SGHNT, CDR2 YYREEE (reference sequence). This CDR3 is built from 15 residues. The CDR3 coding sequence is TGTGCCAGCAGCCCAACAGGGGGCACGGGCACTGAAGCTTTCTTT. This sequence encodes CASSPTGGTGTEAFF.

Concerning this clone itself: A junction end diverges from the germline sequence, so it may reflect a read error. This rearrangement joins TRBV7-2 to TRBJ2-2; a possible D gene is TRBD1 (6 bases). This CDR3 has 16 residues. Germline values: CDR1 SGHTA, CDR2 FQGNSA. Here the CDR3 reads CASRPEGVSGAGELFF. DNA of the CDR3: TGTGCTAGCAGACCCGAGGGGGTAAGTGGCGCCGGGGAGCTGTTTTTT.

The chain uses TRBV4-2 and TRBJ2-7; D uncertain. The CDR3 extends over 16 amino acids. V was shortened by 1 base and J by 1 base, with 14 bases between the two germline ends. Germline CDR1 and CDR2: LGHNA and YNFKEQ. In nucleotides, the CDR3 is TGTGCCAGCAGCCAAGTAGGGTCAGCCACATCCTACGAGCAGTACTTC. This codes for CASSQVGSATSYEQYF.

Remarks on this clone: Mismatch with germline at one junction end may stem from a read error. The CDR3 spells CASSEIGDYNF. The CDR3 nucleotides read TGCGCCAGCAGTGAGATAGGGGACTACAACTTC. This chain uses TRBV10-2 with TRBJ2-7; 7 bases are shared with TRBD2. Germline V CDR1 and CDR2: WSHSY, SAAADI. CDR3 length: 11 amino acids.

This clone was picked up one time. This rearrangement joins TRBV4-1 to TRBJ1-1, with 10 bases identical to TRBD1. This CDR3 has 17 amino acids. The germline CDR1 and CDR2 sequences are MGHRA and YSYEKL. Trimming removed 2 bases from V and 1 base from J; junction bases left unmatched: 7. The CDR3 nucleotides read TGCGCCAGCAGCCAACACTCCGGGACAGGGGAGAACACTGAAGCTTTCTTT. It specifies CASSQHSGTGENTEAFF.

In this sample, this clone turned up once. The chain recombines TRBV28 with TRBJ2-1, with 8 bases identical to TRBD1. CDR1 is MDHEN and CDR2 is SYDVKM in the germline V gene. CDR3 length: 16 amino acids. V lost 3 bases, J lost 5 bases, and 9 bases stayed unmatched. Here the CDR3 reads CASSFVGRGLNNEQFF. The CDR3 DNA follows: TGTGCCAGCAGTTTTGTTGGCAGGGGGCTGAACAATGAGCAGTTCTTC. Based on the CDR3 plus reference TRBV28 and TRBJ2-1, the full variable domain is DVKVTQSSRYLVKRTGEKVFLECVQDMDHENMFWYRQDPGLGLRLIYFSYDVKMKEKGDIPEGYSVSREKKERFSLILESASTNQTSMYLCASSFVGRGLNNEQFFGPGTRLTVL.

V is TRBV14 and J is TRBJ2-3, with 8 positions matching TRBD2. V dropped 5 bases and J dropped 7; count of bases not matched to a gene: 14. The CDR3 runs 16 residues. Germline V gene sequence: CDR1 SGHDN, CDR2 FVKESK. Here the CDR3 reads CASSSTPGLVYYTQYF. CDR3 nucleotides: TGTGCCAGCAGCTCAACTCCGGGACTAGTTTATTATACGCAGTATTTT. The full variable domain, with the rest looked up from reference TRBV14 and TRBJ2-3, is EAGVTQFPSHSVIEKGQTVTLRCDPISGHDNLYWYRRVMGKEIKFLLHFVKESKQDESGMPNNRFLAERTGGTYSTLKVQPAELEDSGVYFCASSSTPGLVYYTQYFGPGTRLTVL.

This clone was seen only once. V usage is TRBV5-4 and J usage is TRBJ2-7; 7 nucleotides line up with TRBD1. V dropped 4 bases and J dropped 2; count of bases not matched to a gene: 3. Germline V gene sequence: CDR1 SGHNT, CDR2 YYREEE (reference sequence). The CDR3 has 13 residues. In DNA, the CDR3 is TGTGCCAGCAGCCGACAGGGTACCTACGAGCAGTACTTC. This sequence encodes CASSRQGTYEQYF.

The V and J genes are TRBV7-2 and TRBJ2-7, with TRBD1 matching over 8 bases. This CDR3 is 14 amino acids long. The ends lost 3 bases at V and 5 bases at J; junction bases unmatched: 6. CDR1 and CDR2 from the germline V gene are SGHTA and FQGNSA. The CDR3 reads CASSFGQGRHEQYF. DNA of the CDR3: TGTGCCAGCAGCTTCGGACAGGGTCGGCACGAGCAGTACTTC.